The T cell receptor (beta chain) described here comes from a study of technical replicates of blood from four donors. Using immunoSEQ multiplex PCR, the repertoire was profiled, and TCRdb retains in-frame clones only, with some absent. This table has approximately 100,000 clones, under 96% appearing once. Germline V gives CDR1 SEHNR, CDR2 FQNEAQ (reference sequence). The CDR3 has 14 residues. V lost 3 bases, J lost 2 bases, and 11 bases lay in between. This sequence was found in a human donor in good health. This chain uses TRBV7-9 with TRBJ2-7; no reliable D call. Material: T cells isolated from PBMCs. CDR3 bases: TGTGCCAGCAGCTTCGGGTTTAACGCCTACGAGCAGTACTTC. The encoded protein is CASSFGFNAYEQYF.